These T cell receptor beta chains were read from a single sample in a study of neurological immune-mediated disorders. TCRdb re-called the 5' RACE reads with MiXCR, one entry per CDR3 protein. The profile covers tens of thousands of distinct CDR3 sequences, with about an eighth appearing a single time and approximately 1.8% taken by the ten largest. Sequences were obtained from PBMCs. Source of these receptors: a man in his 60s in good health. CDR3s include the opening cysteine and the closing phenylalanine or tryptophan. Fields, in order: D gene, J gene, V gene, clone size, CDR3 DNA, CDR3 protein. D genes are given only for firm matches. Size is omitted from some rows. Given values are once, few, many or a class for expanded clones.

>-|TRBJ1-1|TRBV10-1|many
TGCGCCAGCAGTGAGTCCCGGGCCACTGAAGCTTTCTTT
CASSESRATEAFF
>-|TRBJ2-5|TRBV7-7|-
TGTGCCAGTAGATTGCTAACGGGGGAGACCCAGTACTTC
CASRLLTGETQYF
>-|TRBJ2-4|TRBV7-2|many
TGTGCCAGCAGCTTGCGAGAGATAAACATTCAGTACTTC
CASSLREINIQYF
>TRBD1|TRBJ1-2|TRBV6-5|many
TGTGCCAGCAGTCCGCGGACAGGCCTATTCTATGGCTACACCTTC
CASSPRTGLFYGYTF
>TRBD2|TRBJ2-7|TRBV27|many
TGTGCCAGCAGTCTGGGACTAGGGTTGTTGGGCGAGCAGTACTTC
CASSLGLGLLGEQYF
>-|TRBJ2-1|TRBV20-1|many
TGCAGTGCAAAAGACGGGAGCTCCTACAATGAGCAGTTCTTC
CSAKDGSSYNEQFF
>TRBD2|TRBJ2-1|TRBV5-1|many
TGCGCCAGCAGGGGATTAGAGATCCTAGCGGGGGGGCCCCATGAGCAGTTCTTC
CASRGLEILAGGPHEQFF
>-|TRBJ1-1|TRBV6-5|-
TGTGCCAGCAGTTACTCTACGATACATCTGACTGAAGCTTTCTTT
CASSYSTIHLTEAFF
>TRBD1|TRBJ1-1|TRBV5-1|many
TGCGCCAGCAGCCCCATGACAGGGGGCTTCTCCACTGAAGCTTTCTTT
CASSPMTGGFSTEAFF
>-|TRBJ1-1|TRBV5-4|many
TGTGCCAGCAGCTTGGCCGGTGTACTAGTGAACACTGAAGCTTTCTTT
CASSLAGVLVNTEAFF
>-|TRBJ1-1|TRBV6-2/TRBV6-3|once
TGTGCCAGCAGTACCCCGCCCTCTGGAAACGCTTTCTTT
CASSTPPSGNAFF
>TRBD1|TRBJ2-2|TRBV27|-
TGTGCCATTTCTACAAGTGGACAGGGGAAGTCCGGGGAGCTGTTTTTT
CAISTSGQGKSGELFF
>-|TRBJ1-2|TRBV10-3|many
TGTGCCATCAGTGAGGGAACAGCCGGGGGCCTCTATGGCTACACCTTC
CAISEGTAGGLYGYTF
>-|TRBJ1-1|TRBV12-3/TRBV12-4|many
TGTGCCAGCAGGTCGGGAGGCCTGAACACTGAAGCTTTCTTT
CASRSGGLNTEAFF
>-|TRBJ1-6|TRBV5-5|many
TGTGCCAGCAGCATAGAACAGTATTCACCCCTCCACTTT
CASSIEQYSPLHF
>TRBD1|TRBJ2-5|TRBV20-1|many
TGCAGTGCTAGAGTTTGGGGACAGGGGCAAGAGACCCAGTACTTC
CSARVWGQGQETQYF